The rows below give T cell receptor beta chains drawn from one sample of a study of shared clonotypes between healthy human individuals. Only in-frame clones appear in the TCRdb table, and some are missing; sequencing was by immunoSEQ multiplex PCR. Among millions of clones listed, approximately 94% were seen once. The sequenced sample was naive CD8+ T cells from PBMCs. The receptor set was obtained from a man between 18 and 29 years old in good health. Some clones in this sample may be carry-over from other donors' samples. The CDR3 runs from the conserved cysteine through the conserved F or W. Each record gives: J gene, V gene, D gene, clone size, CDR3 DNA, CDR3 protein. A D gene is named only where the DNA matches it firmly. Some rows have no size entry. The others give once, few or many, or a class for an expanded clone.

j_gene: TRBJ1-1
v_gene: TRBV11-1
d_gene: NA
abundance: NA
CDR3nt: TGTGCCAGCAGCTTCGGACAGAACACTGAAGCTTTCTTT
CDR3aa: CASSFGQNTEAFF

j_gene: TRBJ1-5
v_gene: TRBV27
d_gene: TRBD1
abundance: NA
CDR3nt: TGTGCCAGCACCCCGACAGGGACAGGCCGTCCCAATCAGCCCCAGCATTTT
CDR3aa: CASTPTGTGRPNQPQHF

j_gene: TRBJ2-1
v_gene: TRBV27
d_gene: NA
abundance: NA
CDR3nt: TGTGCCAGCAGTTTAGTGGGAGTTGGCAACAATGAGCAGTTCTTC
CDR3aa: CASSLVGVGNNEQFF

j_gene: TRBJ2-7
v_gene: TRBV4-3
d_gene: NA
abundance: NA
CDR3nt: TGCGCCAGCAGCCCGAGACAGTACTCCTACGAGCAGTACTTC
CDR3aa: CASSPRQYSYEQYF

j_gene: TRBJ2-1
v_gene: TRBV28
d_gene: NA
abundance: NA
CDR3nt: TGTGCCAGCAGTTCGGACACTGGGGATGAGCAGTTCTTC
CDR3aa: CASSSDTGDEQFF

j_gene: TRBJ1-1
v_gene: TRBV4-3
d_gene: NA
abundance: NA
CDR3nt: TGCGCCAGCAGCCAAGGGGGACATTACGGCACTGAAGCTTTCTTT
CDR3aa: CASSQGGHYGTEAFF

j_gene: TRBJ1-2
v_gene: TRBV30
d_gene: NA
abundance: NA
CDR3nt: TGTGCCTGGAGTGTACCGCCTTCCGCCAACTATGGCTACACCTTC
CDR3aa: CAWSVPPSANYGYTF

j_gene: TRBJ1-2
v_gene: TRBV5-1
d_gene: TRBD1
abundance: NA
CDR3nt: TGCGCCAGCAGCTTGGCCATGGGACAGAACTATGGCTACACCTTC
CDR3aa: CASSLAMGQNYGYTF

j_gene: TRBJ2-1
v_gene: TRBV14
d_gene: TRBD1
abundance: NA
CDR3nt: TGTGCCAGCAGCCAAGGCAGGGACAGGGCCTACAATGAGCAGTTCTTC
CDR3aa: CASSQGRDRAYNEQFF

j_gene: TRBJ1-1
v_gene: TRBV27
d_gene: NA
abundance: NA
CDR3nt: TGTGCCAGCAGTGTAAGGGTGGGCGGCACTGAAGCTTTCTTT
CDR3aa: CASSVRVGGTEAFF

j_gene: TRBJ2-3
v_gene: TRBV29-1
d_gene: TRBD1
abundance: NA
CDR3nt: TGCAGCGTTGTACCGACGACAGGGCCACTCACAGATACGCAGTATTTT
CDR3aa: CSVVPTTGPLTDTQYF

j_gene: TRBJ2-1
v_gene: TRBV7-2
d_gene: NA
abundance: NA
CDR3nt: TGTGCCAGCACCTTTGGGGGTCGGCAGTTCTTC
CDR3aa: CASTFGGRQFF

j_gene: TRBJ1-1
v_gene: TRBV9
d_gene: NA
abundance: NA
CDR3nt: TGTGCCAGCAGCGTAGGTGATGGATACTTCGAGAACACTGAAGCTTTCTTT
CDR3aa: CASSVGDGYFENTEAFF

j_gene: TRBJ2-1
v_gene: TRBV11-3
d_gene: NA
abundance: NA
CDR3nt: TGTGCCAGCAGCTCCACTGGGGGCGGCTATGAGCAGTTCTTC
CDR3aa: CASSSTGGGYEQFF

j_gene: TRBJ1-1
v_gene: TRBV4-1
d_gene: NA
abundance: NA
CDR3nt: TGCGCCAGCAGCCAAGGTACAGCTATGAACACTGAAGCTTTCTTT
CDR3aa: CASSQGTAMNTEAFF

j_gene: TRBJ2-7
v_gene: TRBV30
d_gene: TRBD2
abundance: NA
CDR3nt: TGTGCCTGGAGTGTCGGGCGGGAGGACGAGCAGTACTTC
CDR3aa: CAWSVGREDEQYF

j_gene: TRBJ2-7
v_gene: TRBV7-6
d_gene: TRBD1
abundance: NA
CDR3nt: TGTGCCAGCAGCTTAGGGACAGGAACCTACGAGCAGTACTTC
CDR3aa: CASSLGTGTYEQYF

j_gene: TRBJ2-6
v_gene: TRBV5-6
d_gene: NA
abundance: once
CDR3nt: TGTGCCAGCAGCTTTAGGACAGCCTCTTCCAACGTCCTGACTTTC
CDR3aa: CASSFRTASSNVLTF

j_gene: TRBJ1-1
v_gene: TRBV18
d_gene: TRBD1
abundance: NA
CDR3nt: TGTGCCAGCTCACCCGTGACAGGGGCTGAAGCTTTCTTT
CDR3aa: CASSPVTGAEAFF

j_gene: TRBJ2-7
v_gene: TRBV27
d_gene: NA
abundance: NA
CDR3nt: TGTGCCAGCAGTTTATCGGTGCGGGACGTCTACGAGCAGTACTTC
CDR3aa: CASSLSVRDVYEQYF

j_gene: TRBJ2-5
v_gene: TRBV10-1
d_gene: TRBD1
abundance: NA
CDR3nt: TGCGCCAGCAGTGATACCAGGGGGCAAGAGACCCAGTACTTC
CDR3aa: CASSDTRGQETQYF

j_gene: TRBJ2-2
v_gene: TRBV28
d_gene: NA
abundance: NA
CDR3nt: TGTGCCAGCAGTTTTATCCCGCTACTAGTTTCCGGGGAGCTGTTTTTT
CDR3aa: CASSFIPLLVSGELFF

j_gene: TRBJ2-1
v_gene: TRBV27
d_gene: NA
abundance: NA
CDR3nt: TGTGCCAGCAGTTTATCCGGCCTGGGGCTCTACAATGAGCAGTTCTTC
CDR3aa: CASSLSGLGLYNEQFF

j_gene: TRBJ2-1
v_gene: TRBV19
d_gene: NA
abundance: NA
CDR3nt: TGTGCCAGTAGCTCTGGGGTGCCCCATGAGCAGTTCTTC
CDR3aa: CASSSGVPHEQFF

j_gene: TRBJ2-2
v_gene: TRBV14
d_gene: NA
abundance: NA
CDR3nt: TGTGCCAGCAGCCAGAGTCCCGGGGAGCTGTTTTTT
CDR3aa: CASSQSPGELFF

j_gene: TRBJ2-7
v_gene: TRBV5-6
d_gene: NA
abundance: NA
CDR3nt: TGTGCCAGCAGCACCGGGGGCTCCTACGAGCAGTACTTC
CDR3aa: CASSTGGSYEQYF

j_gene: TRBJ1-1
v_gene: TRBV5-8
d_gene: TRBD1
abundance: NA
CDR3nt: TGTGCCAGCAACCAGCAGGGGGGGAACACTGAAGCTTTCTTT
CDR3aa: CASNQQGGNTEAFF

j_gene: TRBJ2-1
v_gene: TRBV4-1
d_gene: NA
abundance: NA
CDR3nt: TGCGCCAGCAGCCCAGTGATGAGGATTGAGCAGTTCTTC
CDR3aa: CASSPVMRIEQFF

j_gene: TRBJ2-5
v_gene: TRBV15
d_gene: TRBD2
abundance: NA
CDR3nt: TGTGCCACCAGCACCCACGGGGGGATAGGGGAGACCCAGTACTTC
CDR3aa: CATSTHGGIGETQYF

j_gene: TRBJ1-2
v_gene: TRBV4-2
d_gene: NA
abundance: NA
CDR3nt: TGTGCCAGCAGCCAAGGAGGAGGTATCGGCTACACCTTC
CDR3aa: CASSQGGGIGYTF

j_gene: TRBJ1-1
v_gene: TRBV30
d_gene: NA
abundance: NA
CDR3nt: TGTGCCTGGAGCCTTCGTCTTCAGAGGGGGACTGAAGCTTTCTTT
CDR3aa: CAWSLRLQRGTEAFF

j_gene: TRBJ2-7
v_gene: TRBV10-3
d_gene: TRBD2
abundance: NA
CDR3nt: TGTGCCATCCTTCCTAGCGGGAGCTACGAGCAGTACTTC
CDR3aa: CAILPSGSYEQYF

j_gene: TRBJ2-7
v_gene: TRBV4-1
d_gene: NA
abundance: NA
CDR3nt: TGCGCCAGCAGCCATCTCGGGACACCTCCCAGCGAGCAGTACTTC
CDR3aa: CASSHLGTPPSEQYF

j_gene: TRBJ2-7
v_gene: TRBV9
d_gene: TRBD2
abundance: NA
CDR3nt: TGTGCCAGCAGCCCATACCGGGACTATGGGAACGAGCAGTACTTC
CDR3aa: CASSPYRDYGNEQYF

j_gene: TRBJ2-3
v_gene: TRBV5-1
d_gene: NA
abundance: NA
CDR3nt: TGCGCCAGCAGCTTGGCCCAAGAAGATACGCAGTATTTT
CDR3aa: CASSLAQEDTQYF

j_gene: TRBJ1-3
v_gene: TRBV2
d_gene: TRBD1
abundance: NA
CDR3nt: TGTGCCAGCCAACGTAACAGGGGGCAAGGGTCTGGAAACACCATATATTTT
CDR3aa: CASQRNRGQGSGNTIYF

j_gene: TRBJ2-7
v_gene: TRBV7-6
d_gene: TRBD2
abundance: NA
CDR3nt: TGTGCCAGCAGTCCATCTAGCGGGGTCTCCTACGAGCAGTACTTC
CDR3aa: CASSPSSGVSYEQYF

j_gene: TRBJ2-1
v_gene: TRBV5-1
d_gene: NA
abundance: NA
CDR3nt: TGCGCCAGCAGTTCTACGGGCGAGCAGTTCTTC
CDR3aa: CASSSTGEQFF

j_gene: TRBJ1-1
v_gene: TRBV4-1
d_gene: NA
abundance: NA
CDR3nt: TGCGCCAGCAGCCAAGATAGAGGACAAAGTAAAGCTTTCTTT
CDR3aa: CASSQDRGQSKAFF

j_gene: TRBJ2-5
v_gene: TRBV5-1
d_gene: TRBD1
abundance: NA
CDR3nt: TGCGCCAGCAGCTCGTTGCTAATTACCCGACAGGGGGCAGACCAAGAGACCCAGTACTTC
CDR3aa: CASSSLLITRQGADQETQYF

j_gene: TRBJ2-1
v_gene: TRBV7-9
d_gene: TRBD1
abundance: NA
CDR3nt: TGTGCCAGCAGCTTAGCTTGGACAGGGGAGGCATGGGAGCAGTTCTTC
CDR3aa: CASSLAWTGEAWEQFF

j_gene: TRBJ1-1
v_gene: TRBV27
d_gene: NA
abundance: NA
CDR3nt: TGTGCCAGCAGTCCCAAGGGCCGATGGGACACTGAAGCTTTCTTT
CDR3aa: CASSPKGRWDTEAFF

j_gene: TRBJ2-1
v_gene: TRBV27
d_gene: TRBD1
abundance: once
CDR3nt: TGTGCCAGCAGGCAAACCGGGACAGGGGGGTACAATGAGCAGTTCTTC
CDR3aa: CASRQTGTGGYNEQFF

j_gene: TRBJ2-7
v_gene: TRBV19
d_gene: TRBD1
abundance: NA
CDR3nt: TGTGCCAGTAGTATGACGGCAGGGGGCTCCTACGAGCAGTACTTC
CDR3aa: CASSMTAGGSYEQYF

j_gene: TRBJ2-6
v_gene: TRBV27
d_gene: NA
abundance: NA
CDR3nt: TGTGCCAGCAGTTTAATGGCTGGGGCCAACGTCCTGACTTTC
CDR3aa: CASSLMAGANVLTF

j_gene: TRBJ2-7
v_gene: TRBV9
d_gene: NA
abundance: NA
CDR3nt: TGTGCCAGCAGTGCCGGGGCTAGCGTATCCTACGAGCAGTACTTC
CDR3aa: CASSAGASVSYEQYF

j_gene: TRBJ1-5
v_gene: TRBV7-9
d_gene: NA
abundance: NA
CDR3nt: TGTGCCAGCAGCTTATCGTTGTTCGGTGATCCCAGGTATCAGCCCCAGCATTTT
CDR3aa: CASSLSLFGDPRYQPQHF

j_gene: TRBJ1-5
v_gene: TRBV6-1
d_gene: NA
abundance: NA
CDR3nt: TGTGCCAGCAGTGAATGGGGGGCCCTAAATCAGCCCCAGCATTTT
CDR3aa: CASSEWGALNQPQHF

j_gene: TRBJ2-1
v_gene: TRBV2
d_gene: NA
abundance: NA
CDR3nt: TGTGCCAGCAGTGAATCTATAGGACTACCCTCCTACAATGAGCAGTTCTTC
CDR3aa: CASSESIGLPSYNEQFF